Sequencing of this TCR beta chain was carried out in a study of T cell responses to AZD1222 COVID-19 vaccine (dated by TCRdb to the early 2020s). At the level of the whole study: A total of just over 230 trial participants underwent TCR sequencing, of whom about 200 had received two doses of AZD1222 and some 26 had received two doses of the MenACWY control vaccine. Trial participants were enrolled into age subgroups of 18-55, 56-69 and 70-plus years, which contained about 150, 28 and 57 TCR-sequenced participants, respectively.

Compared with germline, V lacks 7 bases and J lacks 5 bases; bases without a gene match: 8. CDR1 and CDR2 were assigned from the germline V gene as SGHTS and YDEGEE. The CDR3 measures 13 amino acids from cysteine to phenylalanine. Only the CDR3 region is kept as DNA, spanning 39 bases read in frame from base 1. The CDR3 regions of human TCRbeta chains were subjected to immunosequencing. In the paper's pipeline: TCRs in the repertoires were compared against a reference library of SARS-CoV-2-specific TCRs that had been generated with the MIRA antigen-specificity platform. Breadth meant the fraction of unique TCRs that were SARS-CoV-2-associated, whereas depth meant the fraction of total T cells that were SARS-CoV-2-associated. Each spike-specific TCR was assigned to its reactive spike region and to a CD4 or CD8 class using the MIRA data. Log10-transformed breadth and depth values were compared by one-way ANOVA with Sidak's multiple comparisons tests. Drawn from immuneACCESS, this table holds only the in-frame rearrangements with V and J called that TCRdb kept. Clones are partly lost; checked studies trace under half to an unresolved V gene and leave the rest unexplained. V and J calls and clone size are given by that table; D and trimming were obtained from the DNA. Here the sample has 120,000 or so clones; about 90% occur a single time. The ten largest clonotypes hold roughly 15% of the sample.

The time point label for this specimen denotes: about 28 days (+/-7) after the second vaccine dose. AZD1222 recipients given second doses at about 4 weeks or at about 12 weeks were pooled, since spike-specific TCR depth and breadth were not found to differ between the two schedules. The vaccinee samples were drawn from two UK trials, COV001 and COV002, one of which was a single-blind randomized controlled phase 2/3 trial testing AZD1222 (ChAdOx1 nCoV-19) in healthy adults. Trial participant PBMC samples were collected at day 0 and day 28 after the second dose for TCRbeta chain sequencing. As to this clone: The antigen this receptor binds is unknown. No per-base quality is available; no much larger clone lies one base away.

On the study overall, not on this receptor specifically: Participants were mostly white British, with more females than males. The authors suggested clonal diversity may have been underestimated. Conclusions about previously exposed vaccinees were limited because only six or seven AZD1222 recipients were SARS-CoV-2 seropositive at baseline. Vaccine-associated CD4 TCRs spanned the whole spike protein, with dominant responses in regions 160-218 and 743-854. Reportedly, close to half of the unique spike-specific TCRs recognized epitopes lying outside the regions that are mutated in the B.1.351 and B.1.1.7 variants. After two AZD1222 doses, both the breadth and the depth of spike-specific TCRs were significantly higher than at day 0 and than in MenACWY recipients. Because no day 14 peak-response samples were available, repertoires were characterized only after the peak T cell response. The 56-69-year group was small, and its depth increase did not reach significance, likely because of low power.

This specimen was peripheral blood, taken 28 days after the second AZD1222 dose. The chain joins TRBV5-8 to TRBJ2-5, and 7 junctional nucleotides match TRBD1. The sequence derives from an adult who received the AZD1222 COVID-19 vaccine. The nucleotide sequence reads TGTGCCAGCCGATCTACAGGGGTGGAGACCCAGTACTTC. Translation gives CASRSTGVETQYF.